This TCR beta chain is drawn from a study of blood T cells in healthy people across ages. The CDR3 length is 14 residues. Germline assignment: CDR1 SGHTA and CDR2 FQGNSA. V was cut by 4 bases and J by 4 bases, with 13 bases left in between. The use of a sample-barcoded 5' primer and a J-beta primer mix characterized a second PCR of about 7 to 12 cycles. Via MiXCR, TCRdb re-called the 5' RACE reads, giving one row per CDR3 protein. The sample includes approximately 760,000 distinct CDR3 sequences, roughly 25% seen only once; the top ten take around 9.2%. In addition, the sample was reused for a study of T cells of mothers and their children. This second report adds: Sequencing got over 9 million TCR beta CDR3 reads from each mother and about 3.1 million from each child.

Specimen: blood. The receptor was isolated from a boy aged 10-17 years in good health. This chain uses TRBV7-2 with TRBJ2-5; D unclear. The chain's CDR3 is CASSSARVGETQYF. DNA for the CDR3: TGTGCCAGCAGCTCAGCTAGGGTAGGAGAGACCCAGTACTTC.